A selection of T cell receptor beta chains follows, all from one sample in a study of PD-L1 blockade in urothelial cancer. Sequencing was performed with immunoSEQ multiplex PCR; in TCRdb, only in-frame clones are kept and a portion is missing. Here the sample spans roughly 27,000 clones, 70% to 90% being singletons. Sequencing was performed on PBMCs, taken around atezolizumab (anti-PD-L1) treatment. These receptors were collected from a man aged 45 to 65 with urothelial cancer. Both conserved end residues are part of each CDR3.

J gene: TRBJ1-3; V gene: TRBV5-1; CDR3 protein: CASKGNGGNTIYF
J gene: TRBJ2-1; V gene: TRBV19; CDR3 protein: CASSILVGQGVFF
J gene: TRBJ2-2; V gene: TRBV28; CDR3 protein: CASSFTGGAAGELFF
J gene: TRBJ1-2; V gene: TRBV30; CDR3 protein: CACGRDRGSYGYTF
J gene: TRBJ1-4; V gene: TRBV10-3; CDR3 protein: CAISESVTGYEKLFF
J gene: -; V gene: TRBV6-6; CDR3 protein: CASSYTLYEQYF
J gene: TRBJ2-2; V gene: TRBV18; CDR3 protein: CASSRRDRDTGELFF
J gene: TRBJ2-7; V gene: TRBV7-2; CDR3 protein: CASSSIQGKNYEQYF
J gene: TRBJ2-2; V gene: TRBV19; CDR3 protein: CASSAGLAAGELFF
J gene: TRBJ2-1; V gene: TRBV28; CDR3 protein: CASTPQAGGGYNEQFF
J gene: TRBJ1-5; V gene: TRBV2; CDR3 protein: CASSEGDRDQPQHF
J gene: TRBJ2-3; V gene: TRBV15; CDR3 protein: CATSKVLAGADTQYF
J gene: TRBJ2-3; V gene: TRBV6-6; CDR3 protein: CASSYREKTDTQYF
J gene: TRBJ2-5; V gene: TRBV29-1; CDR3 protein: CSVPGHIKTISQETQYF
J gene: TRBJ2-2; V gene: TRBV30; CDR3 protein: CAWYPMRGTGELFF
J gene: TRBJ1-2; V gene: TRBV14; CDR3 protein: CASSQDRGGAGGYTF
J gene: TRBJ2-7; V gene: TRBV2; CDR3 protein: CASIPRGRFYEQYF
J gene: TRBJ2-4; V gene: TRBV12-5; CDR3 protein: CASGLSGGKNIQYF
J gene: TRBJ2-2; V gene: TRBV11-2; CDR3 protein: CASRLMGSTGELFF
J gene: TRBJ2-1; V gene: TRBV29-1; CDR3 protein: CSVASATGGREQFF
J gene: TRBJ2-2; V gene: TRBV11-3; CDR3 protein: CASSPSISGVNTGELFF
J gene: TRBJ1-1; V gene: TRBV19; CDR3 protein: CASSSRPGQGGWNTEAFF
J gene: TRBJ1-4; V gene: TRBV19; CDR3 protein: CASSISPLGQGTKLFF
J gene: TRBJ2-5; V gene: TRBV7-2; CDR3 protein: CASSSRQYQETQYF
J gene: TRBJ2-3; V gene: TRBV6-4; CDR3 protein: CASSEGQGVNTDTQYF
J gene: TRBJ1-4; V gene: TRBV6-5; CDR3 protein: CASSGGRGPNEKLFF
J gene: TRBJ2-7; V gene: TRBV7-9; CDR3 protein: CASSPGGSQFGYEQYF
J gene: TRBJ1-2; V gene: TRBV29-1; CDR3 protein: CSVESSAGLNYGYTF
J gene: TRBJ2-7; V gene: TRBV2; CDR3 protein: CASSEAISYEQYF
J gene: TRBJ1-1; V gene: TRBV6-6; CDR3 protein: CASIQRGVEAFF
J gene: TRBJ2-3; V gene: TRBV19; CDR3 protein: CASSIQLAGYTDTQYF
J gene: TRBJ1-2; V gene: TRBV28; CDR3 protein: CASSPSNYGYTF
J gene: TRBJ2-1; V gene: TRBV4-3; CDR3 protein: CASSRELAGPSVEQFF
J gene: TRBJ1-5; V gene: TRBV18; CDR3 protein: CASSPGQGGAQPQHF
J gene: TRBJ2-7; V gene: TRBV21-1; CDR3 protein: CASRGSSGRLKDEQYF
J gene: TRBJ1-4; V gene: TRBV6-5; CDR3 protein: CASSFAGEKLFF
J gene: TRBJ2-1; V gene: TRBV10-1; CDR3 protein: CASSEFRANNEQFF
J gene: TRBJ1-2; V gene: TRBV5-1; CDR3 protein: CASSLPDFGGDYGYTF
J gene: TRBJ1-1; V gene: TRBV5-5; CDR3 protein: CASSYLGQLNTEAFF
J gene: TRBJ1-3; V gene: TRBV19; CDR3 protein: CASSIFTGNTIYF
J gene: TRBJ1-5; V gene: TRBV6-6; CDR3 protein: CASSYSGGATQPQHF
J gene: TRBJ1-2; V gene: TRBV7-9; CDR3 protein: CASSIEGLRDRTYGYTF
J gene: TRBJ2-1; V gene: TRBV5-1; CDR3 protein: CASSLVSSGVNEQFF
J gene: TRBJ2-7; V gene: TRBV28; CDR3 protein: CASRGVYGGSYEQYF
J gene: TRBJ2-7; V gene: TRBV28; CDR3 protein: CASSSGMLDRVGHEQYF
J gene: TRBJ2-7; V gene: TRBV4-3; CDR3 protein: CASSLTDRLSEQYF
J gene: TRBJ1-5; V gene: TRBV7-6; CDR3 protein: CASSVDRGMGPQHF
J gene: TRBJ2-7; V gene: TRBV30; CDR3 protein: CAWSASRRGEQYF
J gene: TRBJ2-7; V gene: TRBV7-3; CDR3 protein: CASSQRAGDSYEQYF
J gene: TRBJ2-1; V gene: TRBV6-5; CDR3 protein: CASNRLAGVYNEQFF
J gene: TRBJ2-7; V gene: TRBV11-2; CDR3 protein: CASSNSALAGRYYEQYF
J gene: TRBJ2-3; V gene: TRBV29-1; CDR3 protein: CSVEGGSLGDTQYF
J gene: TRBJ2-3; V gene: TRBV29-1; CDR3 protein: CSVEMAADTQYF
J gene: TRBJ1-6; V gene: TRBV7-9; CDR3 protein: CASSAREGLSYNSPLHF
J gene: TRBJ2-1; V gene: TRBV13; CDR3 protein: CASSLRLAGDNEQFF
J gene: TRBJ2-7; V gene: TRBV19; CDR3 protein: CASSLGGTSGPRYEQYF
J gene: TRBJ1-2; V gene: TRBV6-1; CDR3 protein: CASSGGQAIYGYTF
J gene: TRBJ2-1; V gene: TRBV6-1; CDR3 protein: CASSERTSGINEQFF
J gene: TRBJ2-7; V gene: TRBV5-1; CDR3 protein: CASSLDRAAPYEQYF
J gene: TRBJ2-7; V gene: TRBV10-3; CDR3 protein: CAISNLFGQGSYEQYF